A selection of T cell receptor beta chains follows, all from one sample in a study of PD-L1 blockade in urothelial cancer. The assay was immunoSEQ multiplex PCR, and TCRdb's table has in-frame clones only and misses some. The sample lists some 20,000 clones, about 90% seen once, with 3.7% in the top ten. The material was PBMCs, obtained around atezolizumab (anti-PD-L1) treatment. Receptors were obtained from a man aged 50 or older with urothelial cancer. Each CDR3 is given with its conserved first and last residue. The D gene is left open where the match is weak. For some rows the clone size is stated as once, few or many, or as a class when expanded; others skip it.

j_call	clone_size	v_call	d_call	cdr3_nt	cdr3_aa
TRBJ1-4	NA	TRBV7-8	TRBD1	TGTGCCAGCAGCTTGAGACAGGGGAACGAAAAACTGTTTTTT	CASSLRQGNEKLFF
TRBJ2-1	NA	TRBV28	TRBD2	TGTGCCAGCAGGACTAGCGGGAGGGCCGGTGAGCAGTTCTTC	CASRTSGRAGEQFF
TRBJ1-4	NA	TRBV2	TRBD1	TGTGCCAGCAGTGAGACAGGGCTGACTAATGAAAAACTGTTTTTT	CASSETGLTNEKLFF
TRBJ2-1	once	TRBV2	NA	TGTGCCAGCAGCTACCCGGACAGAGACAATGAGCAGTTCTTC	CASSYPDRDNEQFF
TRBJ2-1	NA	TRBV4-1	TRBD1	TGCGCCAGCACCCGGGACAGGGGGGACAATGAGCAGTTCTTC	CASTRDRGDNEQFF
TRBJ1-3	NA	TRBV12-5	NA	TGTGCTAGTGGTTTGCCTCGGGACACAGACTCTGGAAACACCATATATTTT	CASGLPRDTDSGNTIYF
TRBJ2-3	NA	TRBV27	NA	TGTGCCAGCAGTTGGGGGGGCGATACGCAGTATTTT	CASSWGGDTQYF
TRBJ2-3	NA	TRBV4-1	TRBD1	TGCGCCAGCAGCCAAGTCCCCCCGGGACAGCGCACAGATACGCAGTATTTT	CASSQVPPGQRTDTQYF
TRBJ1-1	NA	TRBV20-1	NA	TGCAGTGCCGCAGGGGCTGGGGCTTTCTTT	CSAAGAGAFF
TRBJ1-2	NA	TRBV5-1	TRBD1	TGCGCCAGCAGCTTGGGACAGGGGCCGTTTTCGGGCTACACCTTC	CASSLGQGPFSGYTF
TRBJ2-3	NA	TRBV6-5	TRBD1	TGTGCCAGCAGGACCGGACAGGCGACAGATACGCAGTATTTT	CASRTGQATDTQYF
TRBJ2-7	NA	TRBV21-1	NA	TGTGCCAGCAGCAAAGGGGGGTCGCGGGACAGGTCCTACGAGCAGTACTTC	CASSKGGSRDRSYEQYF
TRBJ1-2	NA	TRBV15	NA	TGTGCCACCAGCAGAGATAGGGGTTCGTGGGTCTGGACCTTC	CATSRDRGSWVWTF
TRBJ2-2	NA	TRBV28	TRBD1	TGTGCCACCTGGGGACAGGCTAGGACCGGGGAGCTGTTTTTT	CATWGQARTGELFF
TRBJ2-1	NA	TRBV11-2	NA	TGTGCCAGCAGCTTAGTCTTTGCGGCAGAGATCTATGAGCAGTTCTTC	CASSLVFAAEIYEQFF
TRBJ2-3	few	TRBV6-4	NA	TGTGCCAGCAGTGTATACGCCGAGGGAGGCACAGATACGCAGTATTTT	CASSVYAEGGTDTQYF
TRBJ1-1	NA	TRBV7-3	TRBD1	TGTGCCAGCAGCTTAGGGGACAGGGTTACTGAAGCTTTCTTT	CASSLGDRVTEAFF
TRBJ1-5	NA	TRBV27	NA	TGTGCCAGCAAGCAGGATACAAATAGCAATCAGCCCCAGCATTTT	CASKQDTNSNQPQHF
TRBJ1-2	NA	TRBV6-5	TRBD1	TGTGCCAGCAGCGAAGGACAGGGTGTTGGCTACACCTTC	CASSEGQGVGYTF
TRBJ1-5	NA	TRBV15	NA	TGTGCCACCAGCAGAGAGGGGGGGAATCAGCCCCAGCATTTT	CATSREGGNQPQHF
TRBJ2-1	NA	TRBV6-5	TRBD2	TGTGCCAGCAGTGCCGGGACTAGCCTCAATGAGCAGTTCTTC	CASSAGTSLNEQFF
TRBJ1-6	NA	TRBV7-2	TRBD1	TGTGCCAGCAGCTGGACAGGGTCTCAGGATTCACCCCTCCACTTT	CASSWTGSQDSPLHF
TRBJ1-3	NA	TRBV5-1	TRBD1	TGCGCCAGCAGCTTGGGGACAGGGGCTGGAAACACCATATATTTT	CASSLGTGAGNTIYF
TRBJ1-6	NA	TRBV30	NA	TGTGCCTGGAGTGTTGACAGGTTGAATTCACCCCTCCACTTT	CAWSVDRLNSPLHF
TRBJ2-1	NA	TRBV7-9	NA	TGTGCCAGCAGCTTATGGATAGAAAAGACTGGTGTGTTCTTC	CASSLWIEKTGVFF
TRBJ2-1	NA	TRBV30	TRBD2	TGTGCCTGGAAGACTAGCACTCAGTTCTTC	CAWKTSTQFF
TRBJ2-3	NA	TRBV4-3	TRBD2	TGCGCCAGCAGCCCAGGACTAGCAGATACGCAGTATTTT	CASSPGLADTQYF
TRBJ2-7	once	TRBV7-6	NA	TGTGCCAGCAGCTTAGTAGAGGGAGGCGAGCAGTACTTC	CASSLVEGGEQYF
TRBJ1-6	NA	TRBV14	NA	TGTGCCAGCAGTCGGGAGTTCTATAATTCACCCCTCCACTTT	CASSREFYNSPLHF
TRBJ2-7	NA	TRBV6-1	TRBD2	TGTGCCAGCAGTGAATGGGAGGGGTTAAGCGACGAGCAGTACTTC	CASSEWEGLSDEQYF
TRBJ2-4	once	TRBV7-2	NA	TGTGCCAGCAGCTTAGACGGAGGGGATGGGACCAAAAACATTCAGTACTTC	CASSLDGGDGTKNIQYF
TRBJ1-3	NA	TRBV19	NA	TGTGCCAGTAGTATAGCGGGGACTCGAGTTGGAAACACCATATATTTT	CASSIAGTRVGNTIYF
TRBJ2-1	once	TRBV5-1	NA	TGCGCCAGCAGCTTGGCCGGGAGCGGTGAGCAGTTCTTC	CASSLAGSGEQFF
TRBJ2-5	NA	TRBV19	TRBD2	TGTGCCAGTAGTATAAAGGGGACTACCCAAGAGACCCAGTACTTC	CASSIKGTTQETQYF
TRBJ2-3	NA	TRBV18	NA	TGTGCCAGCTCAGCCTTACAGGGCCCAGATACGCAGTATTTT	CASSALQGPDTQYF
TRBJ2-7	once	TRBV6-5	TRBD1	TGTGCCAGCAGTTACTCCGGACAGGCTACGGGGGAGCAGTACTTC	CASSYSGQATGEQYF
TRBJ1-5	NA	TRBV5-6	TRBD1	TGTGCCAGCAGCCGATTTAAACAGGGGAATTATCAGCCCCAGCATTTT	CASSRFKQGNYQPQHF
TRBJ2-5	few	TRBV5-1	NA	TGCGCCAGCAGCACAAGGACAAGTGAGACCCAGTACTTC	CASSTRTSETQYF
TRBJ1-2	NA	TRBV27	NA	TGTGCCAGCAGTTTAAAAAGGGAGGGCAGAGAAGGCTACACCTTC	CASSLKREGREGYTF
TRBJ2-7	NA	TRBV27	NA	TGTGCCAGCAGCTCCGACGAGGCAAGGGGAGAGCAGTACTTC	CASSSDEARGEQYF
TRBJ2-1	NA	TRBV6-5	NA	TGTGCCAGCAGTTATATTCGGGGTTCCTACAATGAGCAGTTCTTC	CASSYIRGSYNEQFF
TRBJ1-4	NA	TRBV5-4	NA	TGTGCCAGCAGCTTGGCGGCAGGGACTAATGAAAAACTGTTTTTT	CASSLAAGTNEKLFF
TRBJ2-3	NA	TRBV9	NA	TGTGCCAGCAGCGCCACGCAGGGAAGCACAGATACGCAGTATTTT	CASSATQGSTDTQYF
TRBJ1-5	NA	TRBV10-3	TRBD1	TGTGCCATCGGGGCAGGGGGTCCGGATCAGCCCCAGCATTTT	CAIGAGGPDQPQHF
TRBJ1-1	NA	TRBV19	NA	TGTGCCAGTAGTAGAGGGGGAAACACTGAAGCTTTCTTT	CASSRGGNTEAFF
TRBJ2-1	NA	TRBV18	NA	TGTGCCAGCTCACTTCAGGGGGGATACAATGAGCAGTTCTTC	CASSLQGGYNEQFF
TRBJ1-1	NA	TRBV2	NA	TGTGCCAGCAGCGCCGGTACCTCCGGGGACACTGAAGCTTTCTTT	CASSAGTSGDTEAFF
TRBJ2-7	NA	TRBV19	NA	TGTGCCAGTAGTATAGAAAGGGGGTACGAGCAGTACTTC	CASSIERGYEQYF
TRBJ2-7	NA	TRBV11-2	TRBD2	TGTGCCAGCAGCCCGGGGGTACTAGCGGGAGTGATATACGAGCAGTACTTC	CASSPGVLAGVIYEQYF
TRBJ2-7	NA	TRBV25-1	NA	TGTGCCATCGAGACAGCAGCCTACGAGCAGTACTTC	CAIETAAYEQYF
TRBJ2-7	NA	TRBV5-3	NA	TGTGCCAGAAGATCCCGAGGGGGACCTTACGAGCAGTACTTC	CARRSRGGPYEQYF
TRBJ2-1	NA	TRBV9	TRBD2	TGTGCCAGCAGCGTAGTAGCGGGAGCCAATGAGCAGTTCTTC	CASSVVAGANEQFF
TRBJ2-7	NA	TRBV5-4	NA	TGTGCCAGCAGCTTGCTCAGTGGCGAGCAGTACTTC	CASSLLSGEQYF
TRBJ2-1	once	TRBV7-2	NA	TGTGCCAGCAGCTTAGCCAGGGGGGCGGATGAGCAGTTCTTC	CASSLARGADEQFF
TRBJ1-1	NA	TRBV7-2	NA	TGTGCCAGCAGCTCCGCTATGAACACTGAAGCTTTCTTT	CASSSAMNTEAFF
TRBJ1-5	NA	TRBV2	TRBD1	TGTGCCAGCAGGGGACAGGGAGTAGCAAATCAGCCCCAGCATTTT	CASRGQGVANQPQHF
TRBJ2-7	few	TRBV5-4	NA	TGTGCCAGCAGCAAAGTCCCTGGAGACGAGCAGTACTTC	CASSKVPGDEQYF
TRBJ1-4	once	TRBV14	TRBD1	TGTGCCAGCACCGCAGGGGGGATTAATGAAAAACTGTTTTTT	CASTAGGINEKLFF
TRBJ2-7	NA	TRBV18	NA	TGTGCCAGCTCCTGGGGGCCTTTACCGTACGAGCAGTACTTC	CASSWGPLPYEQYF